This entry describes one TCR beta chain. As yet, its antigen is unknown. The CDR3 runs to 15 residues. Germline V gene sequence: CDR1 SQVTM, CDR2 ANQGSEA. Trimming stripped 1 base from V and 7 bases from J, with 17 bases between. These data originate in a study of breast tumors, draining lymph nodes, adjacent tissues. TCRdb re-called the multiplex PCR reads through MiXCR, storing one row per CDR3 protein. In the table there are tens of thousands of distinct CDR3 sequences, less than 60% of which are singletons. Study-wide results and limits: Compared with lymph nodes, tumors were less diverse; compared with nontumor tissue, more. Data only fit, rather than demonstrated, lymph node origin of most tumor T cells. Most tumor T cells seemingly derive from lymph node, then expand in tumor.

Sequencing was performed on breast tumor tissue. The TCR originated in a female donor with breast cancer. Some clones in this sample may be carry-over from other donors' samples. The chain links TRBV29-1 to TRBJ2-4; the D gene could be TRBD1 or TRBD2 (5 bases each). DNA for the CDR3: TGCAGCGTTGAAGGGTGTGACGGGGCAAGGAACATTCAGTACTTC. It codes for CSVEGCDGARNIQYF.